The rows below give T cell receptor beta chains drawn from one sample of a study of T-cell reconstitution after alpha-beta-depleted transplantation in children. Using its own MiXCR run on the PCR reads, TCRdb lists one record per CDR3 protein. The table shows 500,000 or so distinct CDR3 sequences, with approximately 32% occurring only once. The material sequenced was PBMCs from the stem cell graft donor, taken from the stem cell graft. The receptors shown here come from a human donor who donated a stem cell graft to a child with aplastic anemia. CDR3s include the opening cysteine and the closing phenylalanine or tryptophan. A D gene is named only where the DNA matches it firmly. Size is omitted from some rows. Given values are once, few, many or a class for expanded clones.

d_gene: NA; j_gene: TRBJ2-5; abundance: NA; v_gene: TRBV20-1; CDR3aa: CSARDGGRYFMVGKKETQYF; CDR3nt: TGCAGTGCTAGAGATGGGGGCCGCTACTTTATGGTCGGGAAGAAAGAGACCCAGTACTTC
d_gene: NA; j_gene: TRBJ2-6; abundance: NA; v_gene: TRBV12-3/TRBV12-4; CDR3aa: CASSSRDSGGSGANVLTF; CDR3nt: TGTGCCAGCAGTTCTCGGGACTCCGGGGGCTCTGGGGCCAACGTCCTGACTTTC
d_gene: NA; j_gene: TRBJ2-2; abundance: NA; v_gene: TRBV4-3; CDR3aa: CASSQSRSNTGELFF; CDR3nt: TGCGCCAGCAGCCAATCGCGATCGAACACCGGGGAGCTGTTTTTT
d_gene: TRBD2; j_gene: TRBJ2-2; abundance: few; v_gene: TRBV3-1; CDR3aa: CASSQVAREGVTGELFF; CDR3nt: TGTGCCAGCAGCCAAGTGGCGCGGGAGGGAGTCACCGGGGAGCTGTTTTTT
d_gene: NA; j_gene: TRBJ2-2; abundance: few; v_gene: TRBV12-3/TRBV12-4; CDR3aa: CASSLRTKNTGELFF; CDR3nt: TGTGCCAGCAGTTTACGGACCAAAAACACCGGGGAGCTGTTTTTT
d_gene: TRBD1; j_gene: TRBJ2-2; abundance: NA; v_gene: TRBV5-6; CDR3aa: CASSLDRAEGLGELFF; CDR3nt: TGTGCCAGCAGCCTGGACAGGGCCGAGGGGTTAGGGGAGCTGTTTTTT
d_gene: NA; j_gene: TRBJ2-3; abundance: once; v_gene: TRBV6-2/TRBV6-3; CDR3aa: CASSYSKFQSQYF; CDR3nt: TGTGCCAGCAGTTACTCGAAATTTCAGTCGCAGTATTTT
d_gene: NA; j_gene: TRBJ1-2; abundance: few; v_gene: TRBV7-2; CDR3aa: CASSSQFYGYTF; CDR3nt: TGTGCCAGCAGCTCGCAATTTTATGGCTACACCTTC
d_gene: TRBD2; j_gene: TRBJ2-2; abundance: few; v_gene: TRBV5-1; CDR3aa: CASCTSGRATGELFF; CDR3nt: TGCGCCAGCTGTACGAGCGGGAGGGCCACCGGGGAGCTGTTTTTT
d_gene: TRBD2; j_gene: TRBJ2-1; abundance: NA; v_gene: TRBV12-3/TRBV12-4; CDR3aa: CASRNGLAGSYNEQFF; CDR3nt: TGTGCCAGCAGGAACGGACTAGCGGGCTCCTACAATGAGCAGTTCTTC
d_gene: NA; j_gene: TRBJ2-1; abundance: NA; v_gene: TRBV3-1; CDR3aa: CASRHTNEQFF; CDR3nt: TGTGCCAGCAGACATACTAATGAGCAGTTCTTC
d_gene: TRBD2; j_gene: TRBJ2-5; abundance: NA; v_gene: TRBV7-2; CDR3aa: CASSYLAGGGETQYF; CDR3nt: TGTGCCAGCAGCTATCTAGCGGGAGGGGGCGAGACCCAGTACTTC
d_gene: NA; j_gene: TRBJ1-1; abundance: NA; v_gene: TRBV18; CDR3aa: CASSQGTAREAFF; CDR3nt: TGTGCCAGCTCACAGGGGACGGCTCGTGAAGCTTTCTTT
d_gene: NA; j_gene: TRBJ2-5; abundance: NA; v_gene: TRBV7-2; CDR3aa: CASSIVREQGTQYF; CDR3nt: TGTGCCAGCAGCATCGTGCGAGAACAGGGAACCCAGTACTTC
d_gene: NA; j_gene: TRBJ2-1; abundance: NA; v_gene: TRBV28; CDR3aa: CASSLLSADTTNEQFF; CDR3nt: TGTGCCAGCAGTTTATTGTCGGCAGACACTACCAATGAGCAGTTCTTC
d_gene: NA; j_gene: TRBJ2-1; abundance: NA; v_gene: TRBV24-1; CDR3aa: CATSDLRPGAYNEQFF; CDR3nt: TGTGCCACCAGTGATTTGAGGCCCGGGGCCTACAATGAGCAGTTCTTC
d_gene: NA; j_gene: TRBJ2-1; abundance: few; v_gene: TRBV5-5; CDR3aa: CASSLIVPGGSYNEQFF; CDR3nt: TGTGCCAGCAGCTTGATTGTCCCCGGAGGCTCCTACAATGAGCAGTTCTTC
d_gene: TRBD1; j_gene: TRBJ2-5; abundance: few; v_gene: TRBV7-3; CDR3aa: CASSLGTGRQETQYF; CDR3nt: TGTGCCAGCAGCCTCGGGACAGGGAGGCAAGAGACCCAGTACTTC
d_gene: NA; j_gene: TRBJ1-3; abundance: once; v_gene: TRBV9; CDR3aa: CASVPNDSGNTIYF; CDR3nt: TGTGCCAGCGTGCCGAATGACTCTGGAAACACCATATATTTT
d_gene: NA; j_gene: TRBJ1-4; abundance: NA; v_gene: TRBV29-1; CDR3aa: CSVPSPNEKLFF; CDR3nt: TGCAGCGTTCCCTCTCCAAATGAAAAACTGTTTTTT
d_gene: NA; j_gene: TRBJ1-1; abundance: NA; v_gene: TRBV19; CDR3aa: CASSIFGEAFF; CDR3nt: TGTGCCAGTAGTATATTTGGGGAAGCGTTCTTT
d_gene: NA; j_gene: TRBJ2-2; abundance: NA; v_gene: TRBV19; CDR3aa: CASSIGGVFQTNTGELFF; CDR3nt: TGTGCCAGTAGTATAGGGGGTGTCTTTCAGACTAACACCGGGGAGCTGTTTTTT
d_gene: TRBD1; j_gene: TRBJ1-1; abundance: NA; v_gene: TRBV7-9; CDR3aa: CASSAGQGDTEAFF; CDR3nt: TGTGCCAGCAGCGCGGGACAGGGGGACACTGAAGCTTTCTTT
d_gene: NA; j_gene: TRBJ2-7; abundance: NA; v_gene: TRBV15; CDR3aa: CATSRDQGLYEQYF; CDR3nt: TGTGCCACCAGCAGGGATCAGGGTCTCTACGAGCAGTACTTC
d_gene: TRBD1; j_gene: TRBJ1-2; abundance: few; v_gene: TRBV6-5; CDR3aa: CASSYSGQGGGYTF; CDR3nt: TGTGCCAGCAGTTACTCTGGGCAGGGGGGTGGCTACACCTTC
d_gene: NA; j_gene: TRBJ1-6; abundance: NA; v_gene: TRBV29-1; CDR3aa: CSTEGGNSPLHF; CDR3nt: TGCAGCACCGAGGGGGGCAATTCACCCCTCCACTTT
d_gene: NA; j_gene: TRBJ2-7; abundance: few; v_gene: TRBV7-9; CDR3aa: CASSPVAFDEQYF; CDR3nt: TGTGCCAGCAGCCCTGTGGCCTTTGACGAGCAGTACTTC
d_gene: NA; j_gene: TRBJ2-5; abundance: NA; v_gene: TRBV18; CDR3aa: CASSPSRYQETQYF; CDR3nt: TGTGCCAGCTCACCATCTAGGTACCAAGAGACCCAGTACTTC
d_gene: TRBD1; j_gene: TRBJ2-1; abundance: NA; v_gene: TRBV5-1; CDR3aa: CASSSGQGIYHEQFF; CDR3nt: TGCGCCAGCAGCTCTGGACAGGGGATCTACCATGAGCAGTTCTTC
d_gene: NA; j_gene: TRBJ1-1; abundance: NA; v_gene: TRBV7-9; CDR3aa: CASSLATDEAFF; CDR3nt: TGTGCCAGCAGCTTAGCCACAGATGAAGCTTTCTTT
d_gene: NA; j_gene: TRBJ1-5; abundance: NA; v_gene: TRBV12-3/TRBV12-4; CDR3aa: CASRETESNQPQHF; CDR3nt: TGTGCCAGCAGGGAAACAGAGAGTAATCAGCCCCAGCATTTT
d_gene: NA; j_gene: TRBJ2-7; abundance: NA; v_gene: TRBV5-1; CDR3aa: CASSGPYEQYF; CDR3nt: TGCGCCAGCAGCGGACCCTACGAGCAGTACTTC
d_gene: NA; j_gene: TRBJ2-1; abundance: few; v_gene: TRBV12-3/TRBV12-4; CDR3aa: CASSLQYRQFF; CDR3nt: TGTGCCAGCAGTTTACAGTACAGGCAGTTCTTC
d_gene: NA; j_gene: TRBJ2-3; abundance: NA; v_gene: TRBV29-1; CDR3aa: CSHTGDTQYF; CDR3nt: TGCAGCCATACTGGAGATACGCAGTATTTT
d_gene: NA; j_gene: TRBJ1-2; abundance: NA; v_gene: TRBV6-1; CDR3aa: CASSSTPPGAVYGYTF; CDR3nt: TGTGCCAGCAGCTCGACGCCCCCGGGGGCTGTCTATGGCTACACCTTC
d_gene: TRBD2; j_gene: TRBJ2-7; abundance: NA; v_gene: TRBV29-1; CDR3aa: CSVGSKGLAGPNYEQYF; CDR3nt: TGCAGCGTTGGTTCGAAAGGGCTAGCGGGGCCCAACTACGAGCAGTACTTC
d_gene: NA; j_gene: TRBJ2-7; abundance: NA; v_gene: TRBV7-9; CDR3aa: CASSPVSSYEQYF; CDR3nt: TGTGCCAGCAGCCCTGTGAGCTCCTACGAGCAGTACTTC
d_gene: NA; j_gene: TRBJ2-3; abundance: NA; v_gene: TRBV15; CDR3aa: CATSREASSTDTQYF; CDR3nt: TGTGCCACCAGCAGGGAGGCTTCTAGCACAGATACGCAGTATTTT
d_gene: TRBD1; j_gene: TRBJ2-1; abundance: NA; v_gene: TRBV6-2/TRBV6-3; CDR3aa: CASSYKATGFLNEQFF; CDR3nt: TGTGCCAGCAGTTACAAAGCGACAGGGTTCTTGAATGAGCAGTTCTTC
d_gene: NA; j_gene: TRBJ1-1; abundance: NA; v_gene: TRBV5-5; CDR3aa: CASSLEAGETEAFF; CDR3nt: TGTGCCAGCAGCTTGGAGGCAGGGGAGACTGAAGCTTTCTTT
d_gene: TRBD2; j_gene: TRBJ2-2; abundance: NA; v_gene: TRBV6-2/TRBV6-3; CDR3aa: CASTTQELASRTGELFF; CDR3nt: TGTGCCAGCACCACCCAGGAACTAGCGTCGAGGACCGGGGAGCTGTTTTTT
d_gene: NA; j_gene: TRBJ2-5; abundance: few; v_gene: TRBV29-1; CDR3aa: CSVRQETQYF; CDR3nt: TGCAGCGTTCGCCAAGAGACCCAGTACTTC
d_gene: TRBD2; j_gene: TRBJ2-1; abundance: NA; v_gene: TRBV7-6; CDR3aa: CASSSTLAGVSNEQFF; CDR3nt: TGTGCCAGCAGTTCGACCTTAGCGGGAGTCTCCAATGAGCAGTTCTTC
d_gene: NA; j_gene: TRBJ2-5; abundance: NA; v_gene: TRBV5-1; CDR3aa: CASSRDPLGETQYF; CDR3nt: TGCGCCAGCAGCAGGGACCCCCTGGGGGAGACCCAGTACTTC
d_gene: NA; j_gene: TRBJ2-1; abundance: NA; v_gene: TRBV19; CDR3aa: CASSVQVSSYNEQFF; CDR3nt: TGTGCCAGTAGTGTCCAGGTTAGCTCCTACAATGAGCAGTTCTTC
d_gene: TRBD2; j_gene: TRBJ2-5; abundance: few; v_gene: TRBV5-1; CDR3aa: CASSYGTSAQETQYF; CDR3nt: TGCGCCAGTAGTTACGGGACTAGCGCGCAAGAGACCCAGTACTTC
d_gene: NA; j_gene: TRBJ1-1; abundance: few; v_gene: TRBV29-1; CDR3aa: CSVSNTEAFF; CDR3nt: TGCAGCGTCTCAAACACTGAAGCTTTCTTT
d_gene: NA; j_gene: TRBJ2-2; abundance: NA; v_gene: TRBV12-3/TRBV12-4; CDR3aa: CASSPEWGSGTGELFF; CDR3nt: TGTGCCAGCAGCCCAGAGTGGGGGAGCGGCACCGGGGAGCTGTTTTTT
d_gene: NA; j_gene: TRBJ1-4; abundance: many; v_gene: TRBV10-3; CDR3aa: CAISGGTNEKLFF; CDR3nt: TGTGCCATCTCGGGTGGCACTAATGAAAAACTGTTTTTT